These T cell receptor beta chains were read from a single sample in a study of blood T cell repertoires in COVID-19. Assay: immunoSEQ multiplex PCR; the TCRdb copy retains only in-frame clones and omits some. Among about 480,000 clones, roughly 87% were seen once, and the ten largest hold roughly 1.9%. The source material was PBMCs or T cells enriched from blood (not recorded which). These receptors were collected from a woman in her late teens or twenties with acute COVID-19. Each CDR3 is given with its conserved first and last residue. D genes are given only for firm matches. Some rows have no size entry. The others give once, few or many, or a class for an expanded clone.

j_call,cdr3_length,v_call,d_call,clone_size,cdr3_nt,cdr3_aa
TRBJ2-7,15,TRBV9,TRBD2,-,TGTGCCAGCAGCCCTCACGAACTAGCGTCCTACGAGCAGTACTTC,CASSPHELASYEQYF
TRBJ1-5,15,TRBV6-5,TRBD1,-,TGTGCCAGCAGTCACCTAGACAGGGAGGCACAGCCCCAGCATTTT,CASSHLDREAQPQHF
TRBJ1-6,14,TRBV10-3,TRBD1,-,TGTGCCATCACCGAGACAGGGGGCGATTCACCCCTCCACTTT,CAITETGGDSPLHF
TRBJ2-7,16,TRBV3-1/TRBV3-2,-,-,TGTGCCAGCAGCCGCCAGGGGTATGGGTTCTCCTACGAGCAGTACTTC,CASSRQGYGFSYEQYF
TRBJ2-1,14,TRBV7-2,TRBD1,-,TGTGCCAGCAGCTTAGACAGGGGGCTTCATGAGCAGTTCTTC,CASSLDRGLHEQFF
TRBJ2-2,17,TRBV3-1/TRBV3-2,-,once,TGTGCCAGCAGCCAAGATAGGAGGGGCCGAAACACCGGGGAGCTGTTTTTT,CASSQDRRGRNTGELFF
TRBJ1-1,14,TRBV11-3,-,-,TGTGCCAGCAGCCCAGGGCACCAGAACACTGAAGCTTTCTTT,CASSPGHQNTEAFF
TRBJ1-1,14,TRBV19,-,-,TGTGCCAGTAAAATATTAGACAGGAACACTGAAGCTTTCTTT,CASKILDRNTEAFF
TRBJ2-7,13,TRBV28,-,-,TGTGCCAGCAGTTTTAGGGCAGGGTTCGAGCAGTACTTC,CASSFRAGFEQYF
TRBJ1-2,13,TRBV12-3/TRBV12-4,-,-,TGTGCCAGCAGTTTCGGACAGAATATTGGCTACACCTTC,CASSFGQNIGYTF
TRBJ2-3,17,TRBV7-2,TRBD2,-,TGTGCCAGCAGCTTACAATTGGTAGCGGGGAGCACAGATACGCAGTATTTT,CASSLQLVAGSTDTQYF
TRBJ1-1,13,TRBV7-3,-,-,TGTGCCAGCAGCCGATTCAGGGACACTGAAGCTTTCTTT,CASSRFRDTEAFF
TRBJ1-1,13,TRBV5-1,-,-,TGCGCCAGCAGCTTCAGCAGCCAGGCCGAAGCTTTCTTT,CASSFSSQAEAFF
TRBJ2-7,13,TRBV27,-,once,TGTGCCAGCACACAGATTGGCGGGTCCGAGCAGTACTTC,CASTQIGGSEQYF
TRBJ2-3,15,TRBV27,TRBD1,-,TGTGCCAGCAGTTTAGATTATTATCGACAGGGGGCTCGATATTTT,CASSLDYYRQGARYF
TRBJ2-7,17,TRBV4-1,TRBD2,-,TGCGCCAGCAGCCAAGAAACTGGGACTAGGGTCTTTTACGAGCAGTACTTC,CASSQETGTRVFYEQYF
TRBJ2-2,14,TRBV3-1/TRBV3-2,-,-,TGTGCCAGCAGCCAAGATGGGGCAGGCGGGGAGCTGTTTTTT,CASSQDGAGGELFF
TRBJ1-6,21,TRBV21-1,-,-,TGTGCCAGCAGCAAAGAGCAACCGGGACAGCCATTTAGCTCCTATAATTCACCCCTCCACTTT,CASSKEQPGQPFSSYNSPLHF
TRBJ1-1,14,TRBV2,-,-,TGTGCCAGCAATCAGGGATTACTGAACACTGAAGCTTTCTTT,CASNQGLLNTEAFF
TRBJ1-2,15,TRBV6-5,-,-,TGTGCCAGCAGTTACTCGATCGGGTCCGCGGATGGCTACACCTTC,CASSYSIGSADGYTF
TRBJ2-1,16,TRBV5-1,TRBD2,-,TGCGCCAGCAGCTTTTCGGCGGGGGACTCCTACAATGAGCAGTTCTTC,CASSFSAGDSYNEQFF
TRBJ2-7,14,TRBV5-6,TRBD2,-,TGTGCCAGCAGGTGGCGGGGGGGACGTTATGAGCAGTACTTC,CASRWRGGRYEQYF
TRBJ2-1,13,TRBV29-1,TRBD2,-,TGCAGCTCTTTGGGGGGGAAAAACAATGAGCAGTTCTTC,CSSLGGKNNEQFF
TRBJ1-2,14,TRBV28,TRBD1,-,TGTGCCAGCAGCTCCCGCAGGGGGATTGATGGCTACACCTTC,CASSSRRGIDGYTF
TRBJ2-3,15,TRBV6-4,TRBD2,-,TGTGCCAGCAAACCCGGGACTAGACTCACAGATACGCAGTATTTT,CASKPGTRLTDTQYF
TRBJ1-5,16,TRBV6-6,-,-,TGTGCCAGCAGTTACTCACCGACAGTCAGCGATCAGCCCCAGCATTTT,CASSYSPTVSDQPQHF
TRBJ2-7,14,TRBV10-1,TRBD2,-,TGCGCCAGCAGTGATAGCGGGAGGTCGGCCGAGCAGTACTTC,CASSDSGRSAEQYF
TRBJ2-3,14,TRBV5-1,-,-,TGCGCCAGCAGCGCGCCAGGGGAGCCCGATACGCAGTATTTT,CASSAPGEPDTQYF
TRBJ2-3,17,TRBV11-2,TRBD2,-,TGTGCCAGCAGCTTAATGACTAGCGGGAGGGGCACAGATACGCAGTATTTT,CASSLMTSGRGTDTQYF
TRBJ2-4,15,TRBV7-2,TRBD1,-,TGTGCCAGCAGCCCGCGACAGGGCCCTATAAACATTCAGTACTTC,CASSPRQGPINIQYF
TRBJ1-2,13,TRBV6-4,-,-,TGTGCCAGCAGTGATGAAGGACGGAGGGGCTACACCTTC,CASSDEGRRGYTF
TRBJ2-7,12,TRBV10-3,-,-,TGTGCCATCAGTGACAACTCCTACGAGCAGTACTTC,CAISDNSYEQYF
TRBJ2-7,15,TRBV6-5,TRBD2,once,TGTGCCAGCAAAAGACTAGCGGGAGCCCCATACGAGCAGTACTTC,CASKRLAGAPYEQYF
TRBJ2-2,14,TRBV24-1,TRBD1,-,TGTGCCGCAGGGGACAGGGCGAACACCGGGGAGCTGTTTTTT,CAAGDRANTGELFF
TRBJ2-2,14,TRBV18,TRBD1,-,TGTGCCAGCTCACCCGGGACAGGCCCCGGGGAGCTGTTTTTT,CASSPGTGPGELFF
TRBJ1-1,15,TRBV5-4,TRBD1,-,TGTGCCAGCAGCTTATCGGGACAGATAAACACTGAAGCTTTCTTT,CASSLSGQINTEAFF
TRBJ1-1,15,TRBV10-3,TRBD1,-,TGTGCCATCAGCCAGACCGGCAGGGGGAGAACTGAAGCTTTCTTT,CAISQTGRGRTEAFF
TRBJ2-7,13,TRBV20-1,-,-,TGCAGTGCTAGTACCAGGGCACGCTCCGAGCAGTACTTC,CSASTRARSEQYF
TRBJ2-1,14,TRBV10-3,-,-,TGTGCCATCAGTGAGTCGACTAGAACCAATGAGCAGTTCTTC,CAISESTRTNEQFF
TRBJ1-2,15,TRBV19,-,-,TGTGCCAGTAGTATCCCGTCGTGGGGGACTAATGGCTACACCTTC,CASSIPSWGTNGYTF
TRBJ1-5,14,TRBV19,TRBD1,many,TGTGCCAGTAGCGCCGGACAGGCAGATCAGCCCCAGCATTTT,CASSAGQADQPQHF
TRBJ1-2,12,TRBV28,TRBD1,-,TGTGCCAGCACCGTGGGACAGTATGGCTACACCTTC,CASTVGQYGYTF
TRBJ2-7,14,TRBV30,-,-,TGTGCCTGGAGTGTGACGACTAGTGGGGGGGAGCAGTACTTC,CAWSVTTSGGEQYF
TRBJ2-7,14,TRBV7-9,-,-,TGTGCCAGCAGCTTAGAGGTGGGGGCCAACGAGCAGTACTTC,CASSLEVGANEQYF
TRBJ1-3,14,TRBV29-1,TRBD1,-,TGCAGCGCCCGTGTGACAGGGAGTGGAAACACCATATATTTT,CSARVTGSGNTIYF